The present TCR beta chain was sequenced within a study of T-cell memory formation after mild COVID-19. General study results and limits: Researchers found some responding clones in pre-infection memory, a sign that cross-reactive memory joined.

TCRdb itself ran the 5' RACE reads through MiXCR, one entry per CDR3 protein. This table has around 510,000 distinct CDR3 sequences, less than 25% appearing once. A few counts support this clonotype. What it recognizes is unknown. The sample was PBMCs or a T cell subset sorted from them (not recorded which). The sequence was obtained from an adult woman who had mild COVID-19 (a few samples of this study predate the infection). Cell type and time point are not known.

CDR3 protein: CASSFPASPLSGANVLTF. The DNA for the CDR3 is TGTGCCAGCAGCTTTCCAGCGTCCCCTCTCTCTGGGGCCAACGTCCTGACTTTC. This rearrangement joins TRBV5-5 to TRBJ2-6, with D unclear. The germline V and J ends were trimmed by 2 bases and 0 bases, with 15 bases remaining between them. Per the germline V gene, CDR1 is SGHKS and CDR2 is YYEKEE (reference sequence). The CDR3 runs 18 residues.